The 18 T cell receptor beta chains below all came from one sample that was sequenced in a study of cytomegalovirus exposure and HLA in healthy donors. Primers included in the PCR were 60 Vbeta and 13 Jbeta primers. Generated by immunoSEQ multiplex PCR, the TCRdb table keeps only in-frame clones and is missing some. This sample lists some 82,000 clones; its ten largest clones have less than 1.5%. What was sequenced was PBMCs. Every receptor here comes from a woman in her twenties or thirties in good health and CMV-seronegative.

The chain uses TRBV4-1 and TRBJ2-5; 10 positions agree with TRBD2. Germline CDR1 reads MGHRA; CDR2 reads YSYEKL. J lost 3 bases, V lost 1 base, and 2 bases had no gene match. CDR3 length equals 15 residues. The CDR3 bases are TGCGCCAGCAGCCAAGTTCTAGCGGGAGAAGAGACCCAGTACTTC. It is translated as CASSQVLAGEETQYF.

This sequence joins TRBV5-1 and TRBJ2-5, with 8 bases identical to TRBD1. Germline trimming cut 4 bases from V and 1 base from J; bases unmatched to any gene: 3. This CDR3 spans 14 amino acids. From germline, CDR1 is SGHRS and CDR2 YFSETQ. The CDR3 region is CASSPDRAQETQYF. The CDR3 DNA reads TGCGCCAGCAGCCCGGACAGGGCCCAAGAGACCCAGTACTTC.

Notes on this clone: The junction departs from the called germline gene at one end, perhaps through a read error. The V gene is TRBV4-1, the J gene TRBJ1-2, with no clear D. The length of the CDR3 is 13 residues. The germline CDR1 and CDR2 sequences are MGHRA and YSYEKL. The CDR3 spells CASSQHGRDGCTF. CDR3 nucleotides: TGCGCCAGCAGCCAACACGGACGGGATGGCTGCACCTTC.

The CDR3 protein is CASSLTGLNEQFF. CDR3 nucleotide sequence: TGCGCCAGCAGCTTGACAGGGTTGAATGAGCAGTTCTTC. The rearrangement uses TRBV5-1 and TRBJ2-1, with a weak D call TRBD1 (6 bases). Looked up from germline, CDR1 is SGHRS and CDR2 is YFSETQ. The CDR3 sequence is 13 residues long. Trimming left V 1 base short and J 7 bases short, with 9 bases between.

V is TRBV5-8 and J is TRBJ2-7; D may be TRBD1 (5 bases). The V and J ends lost 0 bases and 3 bases respectively, with 16 bases between them. The germline CDR1 and CDR2 sequences are SGHTS and YDEGEE. The CDR3 loop spans 16 amino acids. CDR3 protein: CASSLGVGQSHYEQYF. The CDR3 DNA is TGTGCCAGCAGCTTGGGGGTGGGGCAGTCCCACTACGAGCAGTACTTC.

Concerning this clone: Other DNA sequences in this specimen translate into the identical CDR3. The chain joins TRBV19 to TRBJ1-1, with D perhaps matching TRBD1 (6 bases). V lost 3 bases and J lost 8, with 19 bases in between. This CDR3 spans 15 amino acids. Germline CDR1 LNHDA, CDR2 SQIVND (reference sequence). This chain's CDR3 is CASSISHHRVTEAFF. The CDR3 DNA is TGTGCCAGTAGTATTTCCCATCACAGGGTCACCGAAGCTTTCTTT.

The chain carries TRBV29-1 and TRBJ1-2, with D possibly matching TRBD1 (5 bases). The CDR3 spans 13 residues. Trimming cost V 1 base and J 4 bases, with 10 bases left between them. Germline values: CDR1 SQVTM, CDR2 ANQGSEA. CDR3: CSVEGGGVYGYTF. In DNA, the CDR3 is TGCAGCGTTGAAGGGGGCGGTGTCTATGGCTACACCTTC.

J is TRBJ2-6 and V is TRBV7-9, with 12 bases aligning to TRBD2. This CDR3 spans 18 amino acids. Germline loops: CDR1 SEHNR, CDR2 FQNEAQ (reference sequence). The J segment lost 0 bases and the V segment lost 4 bases, leaving 4 bases of the junction unmatched. The DNA of the CDR3 is TGTGCCAGCAGCTCTAGCGGGAGGGCACTCTCTGGGGCCAACGTCCTGACTTTC. This gives the protein CASSSSGRALSGANVLTF. The full variable domain, in which reference TRBV7-9 and TRBJ2-6 provide the parts outside the CDR3, is DTGVSQNPRHKITKRGQNVTFRCDPISEHNRLYWYRQTLGQGPEFLTYFQNEAQLEKSRLLSDRFSAERPKGSFSTLEIQRTEQGDSAMYLCASSSSGRALSGANVLTFGAGSRLTVL.

This chain links TRBV6-6 with TRBJ2-2; the D gene is possibly TRBD1 (6 bases). Trimming removed 6 bases from V and 5 bases from J, with 10 bases in between. Per germline, CDR1 MNHNY and CDR2 SVGAGI (reference sequence). The CDR3 is made up of 13 amino acids. The CDR3: CASRSRGTGELFF. CDR3 DNA: TGTGCCAGCAGATCCAGGGGAACCGGGGAGCTGTTTTTT.

The V call is TRBV28, the J call TRBJ1-5; D is possibly TRBD1 (5 bases). CDR3 length equals 14 residues. V gave up 9 bases and J gave up 2 bases, with 14 bases separating them. The V gene's germline CDR1 is MDHEN and CDR2 SYDVKM. DNA of the CDR3: TGTGCCAGTCTCTTGGGAGGGGGCAATCAGCCCCAGCATTTT. Protein product: CASLLGGGNQPQHF.

The chain links TRBV4-1 to TRBJ2-5, with a possible D match to TRBD2 (6 bases). The end of the DNA aligns better with TRBJ2-7, so the J call may be wrong. The germline V gene has CDR1 MGHRA and CDR2 YSYEKL. The CDR3 length is 13 residues. In DNA form, the CDR3 reads TGCGCCAGCAGCCGGGACTCCACCTACGAGCAGTACTTC. It specifies CASSRDSTYEQYF.

This rearrangement joins TRBV4-2 to TRBJ2-1; D not certain. The germline V and J ends were trimmed by 0 bases and 3 bases, with 15 bases remaining between them. Germline values: CDR1 LGHNA, CDR2 YNFKEQ. The CDR3 contains 17 residues. CDR3 in amino acids: CASSQDQAATYYNEQFF. Here the CDR3 DNA reads TGTGCCAGCAGCCAAGATCAGGCCGCCACCTACTACAATGAGCAGTTCTTC.

This chain links TRBV6-1 with TRBJ1-6; 12 bases line up with TRBD1. Unmatched junction bases numbered 4, after V lost 7 bases and J lost 6 bases. Germline V gives CDR1 MNHNS, CDR2 SASEGT. The CDR3 sequence is 15 residues long. CDR3 bases: TGTGCCAGCACCCGGGACAGGGGGCTTAATTCACCCCTCCACTTT. Protein: CASTRDRGLNSPLHF.

The chain's CDR3 is CASARRDVSNQPQHF. The CDR3 region has the DNA TGTGCCAGCGCACGGCGGGACGTTAGCAATCAGCCCCAGCATTTT. This sequence joins TRBV19 and TRBJ1-5, with D perhaps matching TRBD1 (5 bases). The CDR3 spans 15 residues. Trimming pared 9 bases from V and 0 bases from J, leaving 15 bases between. Germline V gene sequence: CDR1 LNHDA, CDR2 SQIVND (reference sequence).

This chain links TRBV29-1 with TRBJ2-1, with 10 positions matching TRBD2. The junction had 8 bases not matched to a gene; V was cut back by 7 bases and J by 5 bases. CDR1 and CDR2 from the germline V gene are SQVTM and ANQGSEA. The CDR3 runs to 14 residues. The CDR3 spells CSGERGGSDNEQFF. In nucleotides, the CDR3 is TGCAGCGGAGAGCGGGGGGGGTCCGACAATGAGCAGTTCTTC.

Points on this clone: Other DNA sequences in the same sample also yield this CDR3. The chain has TRBV7-2 and TRBJ2-3, with D perhaps matching TRBD2 (5 bases). The CDR3 length is 14 residues. Germline values: CDR1 SGHTA, CDR2 FQGNSA. V was pared by 4 bases and J by 2 bases, with 10 bases between. CDR3 in DNA: TGTGCCAGCAGCTCAGGACTTATCACAGATACGCAGTATTTT. As protein: CASSSGLITDTQYF.

The chain has TRBV6-1 and TRBJ1-5; D possibly corresponds to TRBD1 (5 bases). CDR1 and CDR2 from the germline V gene are MNHNS and SASEGT. This CDR3 spans 15 amino acids. V gave up 9 bases and J gave up 0 bases, with 15 bases separating them. In DNA, the CDR3 is TGTGCCAGTACGAACGGGGGGGTTAGCAATCAGCCCCAGCATTTT. The encoded protein is CASTNGGVSNQPQHF.

The CDR3 DNA sequence: TGTGCCAGCAGCCCGGGGGTTACCTACGAGCAGTACTTC. Translation gives CASSPGVTYEQYF. The rearrangement joins TRBV7-8 to TRBJ2-7, with D possibly being TRBD2 (6 bases). Trimming stripped 5 bases from V and 2 bases from J, with 10 bases between. Germline assignment: CDR1 SGHVS and CDR2 FQNEAQ. The CDR3 consists of 13 residues. The full variable domain, completed using reference TRBV7-8 and TRBJ2-7, is GAGVSQSPRYKVAKRGQDVALRCDPISGHVSLFWYQQALGQGPEFLTYFQNEAQLDKSGLPSDRFFAERPEGSVSTLKIQRTQQEDSAVYLCASSPGVTYEQYFGPGTRLTVT.